A selection of T cell receptor beta chains follows, all from one sample in a study of T cell repertoires in cytomegalovirus infection. TCRdb reprocessed the reads via MiXCR and lists one record per CDR3 protein. There are nearly 450,000 distinct CDR3 sequences in the sample; 25% to 40% occur only once, and about 13% lies in the top ten. Sequencing was done on a sample of PBMCs. The receptors here all came from a human donor in good health (CMV status not recorded). Some clones in this sample may be carry-over from other donors' samples. The CDR3 runs from the conserved cysteine through the conserved F or W. Each record gives: V gene, J gene, clone size, D gene, CDR3 DNA, CDR3 protein. D genes are given only for firm matches. Clone sizes are given selectively: once, few, many, or a class where the clone is expanded.

v_gene: TRBV24-1
j_gene: TRBJ2-2
abundance: .
d_gene: .
CDR3nt: TGTGCCACCAGTGATTCGTTCGGGGAGCTGTTTTTT
CDR3aa: CATSDSFGELFF

v_gene: TRBV6-2/TRBV6-3
j_gene: TRBJ1-2
abundance: .
d_gene: .
CDR3nt: TGTGCCAGCGGCTTCACCCGGGGGTCCGACTATGGCTACACCTTC
CDR3aa: CASGFTRGSDYGYTF

v_gene: TRBV6-2/TRBV6-3
j_gene: TRBJ2-1
abundance: .
d_gene: TRBD2
CDR3nt: TGTGCCAGCAGTTACGGCGGGGGTCACGGGGATGAGCAGTTCTTC
CDR3aa: CASSYGGGHGDEQFF

v_gene: TRBV12-3/TRBV12-4
j_gene: TRBJ1-2
abundance: few
d_gene: TRBD1
CDR3nt: TGTGCCAGCAGCCCAAGACAGGGTGTGGATGGCTACACCTTC
CDR3aa: CASSPRQGVDGYTF

v_gene: TRBV2
j_gene: TRBJ2-7
abundance: .
d_gene: .
CDR3nt: TGTGCCAGCAGTGGAGACAGGAGAATTTACGAGCAGTACTTC
CDR3aa: CASSGDRRIYEQYF

v_gene: TRBV7-2
j_gene: TRBJ1-4
abundance: many
d_gene: .
CDR3nt: TGTGCCAGCAGCTTAGATAGGGGAGGGGAAAAACTGTTTTTT
CDR3aa: CASSLDRGGEKLFF

v_gene: TRBV6-1
j_gene: TRBJ2-3
abundance: few
d_gene: TRBD1
CDR3nt: TGTGCCAGCAGTGTGGGGGACAGTCCCACCCCAGATACGCAGTATTTT
CDR3aa: CASSVGDSPTPDTQYF

v_gene: TRBV7-8
j_gene: TRBJ2-7
abundance: few
d_gene: .
CDR3nt: TGTGCCAGCAGCTTATTTGGGACTCAGGGGGAGCAGTACTTC
CDR3aa: CASSLFGTQGEQYF

v_gene: TRBV20-1
j_gene: TRBJ2-1
abundance: .
d_gene: TRBD2
CDR3nt: TGCAGTGCTAGCCGAGATCGACAGCGGGGGGCCGCGGAGCAGTTCTTC
CDR3aa: CSASRDRQRGAAEQFF

v_gene: TRBV20-1
j_gene: TRBJ2-1
abundance: .
d_gene: .
CDR3nt: TGCAGTGGGGGCGTTACGGATGAGCAGTTCTTC
CDR3aa: CSGGVTDEQFF

v_gene: TRBV2
j_gene: TRBJ1-2
abundance: .
d_gene: .
CDR3nt: TGTGCCAGCAGTCCTGGGACGGCGAGTTTCTATGGCTACACCTTC
CDR3aa: CASSPGTASFYGYTF

v_gene: TRBV27
j_gene: TRBJ2-7
abundance: .
d_gene: TRBD1
CDR3nt: TGTGCCAGCAGTCCTGGGACAGGGGGCTTTATACACGAGCAGTACTTC
CDR3aa: CASSPGTGGFIHEQYF

v_gene: TRBV7-3
j_gene: TRBJ1-2
abundance: few
d_gene: .
CDR3nt: TGTGCCAGCAGCTTAGGACAGCCACTAAACTATGGCTACACCTTC
CDR3aa: CASSLGQPLNYGYTF

v_gene: TRBV11-2
j_gene: TRBJ2-7
abundance: .
d_gene: .
CDR3nt: TGTGCCAGCAGCACTAGCCCGGGCCTTCAGGACGAGCAGTACTTC
CDR3aa: CASSTSPGLQDEQYF

v_gene: TRBV4-2
j_gene: TRBJ2-5
abundance: .
d_gene: .
CDR3nt: TGTGCCAGCAGCCAAGACAGGCAGGGGGAGACCCAGTACTTC
CDR3aa: CASSQDRQGETQYF

v_gene: TRBV5-6
j_gene: TRBJ2-3
abundance: .
d_gene: .
CDR3nt: TGTGCCAGCAGTGGAGACAGTCTAACCACAGATACGCAGTATTTT
CDR3aa: CASSGDSLTTDTQYF

v_gene: TRBV12-3/TRBV12-4
j_gene: TRBJ2-1
abundance: .
d_gene: .
CDR3nt: TGTGCCAGCAGTTTATGGGGGGCCACACGGAATGAGCAGTTCTTC
CDR3aa: CASSLWGATRNEQFF

v_gene: TRBV29-1
j_gene: TRBJ2-1
abundance: few
d_gene: .
CDR3nt: TGCAGCGTTCGGCAGGTGGGCAATGAGCAGTTCTTC
CDR3aa: CSVRQVGNEQFF

v_gene: TRBV7-9
j_gene: TRBJ1-3
abundance: .
d_gene: .
CDR3nt: TGTGCCAGCAGCTTAGCAGGGGATAGCGGCACCATATATTTT
CDR3aa: CASSLAGDSGTIYF

v_gene: TRBV2
j_gene: TRBJ1-2
abundance: .
d_gene: .
CDR3nt: TGTGCCACAGCAGGCAGGGTCTATGGCTACACCTTC
CDR3aa: CATAGRVYGYTF

v_gene: TRBV7-2
j_gene: TRBJ2-5
abundance: few
d_gene: TRBD2
CDR3nt: TGTGCCAGCAGCCGTAGCGGGGGTAGAGAGACCCAGTACTTC
CDR3aa: CASSRSGGRETQYF

v_gene: TRBV6-8
j_gene: TRBJ1-2
abundance: .
d_gene: .
CDR3nt: TGTGCCAGCAGTTCCCTAGACAGTCTCTATGGCTACACCTTC
CDR3aa: CASSSLDSLYGYTF

v_gene: TRBV4-1
j_gene: TRBJ2-4
abundance: .
d_gene: TRBD1
CDR3nt: TGCGCCAGCAGCCATCCCTTCAGGTCCCCAGGGGGCGGGAACATTCAGTACTTC
CDR3aa: CASSHPFRSPGGGNIQYF